Below, 31 T cell receptor beta chains from the same sample are listed, as sequenced in a study of T cells in localized non-small cell lung cancer. Assay: immunoSEQ multiplex PCR; the TCRdb copy retains only in-frame clones and omits some. The top ten clones hold over 6.5% of a sample with more than 20,000 clones, roughly 90% of them seen once. The starting material was peripheral blood, obtained before any cancer treatment. The receptors shown here come from a male donor aged 60 or older with stage I squamous cell lung carcinoma.

The chain carries TRBV7-2 and TRBJ2-7, with D hard to call. Trimming stripped 1 base from V and 2 bases from J, with 9 bases between. Per germline, CDR1 SGHTA and CDR2 FQGNSA. The CDR3 extends over 14 amino acids. The CDR3 DNA is TGTGCCAGCAGCTTAGGGTCCGTCACCTACGAGCAGTACTTC. Residues: CASSLGSVTYEQYF.

The chain couples TRBV10-1 to TRBJ1-1; D uncertain. The V and J ends lost 6 bases and 1 base respectively, with 9 bases between them. The CDR3 totals 13 residues. Per germline, CDR1 WNHNN and CDR2 SYGVQD (reference sequence). The CDR3 region has the DNA TGCGCCAGCAGGTCAACTACGAACACTGAAGCTTTCTTT. Residues: CASRSTTNTEAFF.

The chain employs TRBV6-1 and TRBJ2-5, with 8 bases identical to TRBD1. Trimming took 6 bases from V and 5 from J; bases not matched to a gene: 2. CDR3 length: 12 amino acids. Germline V gene sequence: CDR1 MNHNS, CDR2 SASEGT. In DNA form, the CDR3 reads TGTGCCAGCAGGGGGGACAGGGAGACCCAGTACTTC. Encoded protein: CASRGDRETQYF.

The chain couples TRBV2 to TRBJ1-1, with 9 bases lining up with TRBD1. V shed 6 bases and J 4 bases; nucleotides not matched to a gene: 6. The CDR3 totals 14 residues. Germline values: CDR1 SNHLY, CDR2 FYNNEI. The CDR3 loop reads CASRTDRGTTEAFF. In DNA form, the CDR3 reads TGTGCCAGCAGGACCGACAGGGGGACCACTGAAGCTTTCTTT.

In this sample, this clone turned up a few times. The V gene is TRBV2, the J gene TRBJ1-5; 7 nucleotides line up with TRBD1. The germline CDR1 and CDR2 sequences are SNHLY and FYNNEI. The CDR3 extends over 12 amino acids. Germline trimming cut 5 bases from V and 6 bases from J; bases unmatched to any gene: 1. The CDR3 loop is CASSNRGQPQHF. CDR3 nucleotides: TGTGCCAGCAGTAACAGGGGTCAGCCCCAGCATTTT.

The J gene is TRBJ1-2, the V gene TRBV7-9, with TRBD1 as a possible D gene (6 bases). Trimming took 1 base from V and 5 from J, leaving 11 bases between them. Germline V gene sequence: CDR1 SEHNR, CDR2 FQNEAQ (reference sequence). The CDR3 totals 14 residues. Here the CDR3 DNA reads TGTGCCAGCAGCTTAGACAGGGAAAGGTATGGCTACACCTTC. This codes for CASSLDRERYGYTF.

The rearrangement uses TRBV11-2 and TRBJ1-2, with 8 bases identical to TRBD1. The CDR3 spans 13 residues. Germline trimming cut 1 base from V and 7 bases from J; bases unmatched to any gene: 2. Germline V lookup: CDR1 SGHAT, CDR2 FQNNGV. This CDR3 reads CASSLGTGFGYTF. The CDR3 DNA is TGTGCCAGCAGCTTAGGGACAGGGTTTGGCTACACCTTC.

In DNA, the CDR3 is TGTGCCAGCAGAAGCGAGGGGGGACTGAACACTGAAGCTTTCTTT. Translation: CASRSEGGLNTEAFF. J is TRBJ1-1 and V is TRBV6-4; a possible D gene is TRBD1 (6 bases). V lost 6 bases to trimming and J lost 0 bases, with 14 bases between them. This CDR3 is 15 amino acids long. CDR1 and CDR2 (germline): MRHNA, SNTAGT.

This chain joins TRBV6-1 and TRBJ1-1; D call uncertain. This CDR3 is built from 14 residues. Germline V gene lookup returns CDR1 MNHNS and CDR2 SASEGT. The germline V and J ends were trimmed by 4 bases and 4 bases, with 13 bases remaining between them. CDR3 bases: TGTGCCAGCAGTGTGTGGGAGCGGGGCACTGAAGCTTTCTTT. Protein: CASSVWERGTEAFF.

The V gene is TRBV30, the J gene TRBJ2-6; D gene ambiguous. V was pared by 0 bases and J by 4 bases, with 10 bases between. The CDR3 is 15 amino acids. CDR1 GTSNPN and CDR2 SVGIG come from the germline V gene (reference sequence). As DNA, the CDR3 is TGTGCCTGGAGTGTACCCTCTCTCGGGGCCAACGTCCTGACTTTC. This sequence encodes CAWSVPSLGANVLTF.

The genes are TRBV9 and TRBJ1-5; D gene uncertain. Germline V lookup: CDR1 SGDLS, CDR2 YYNGEE. The CDR3 runs to 14 residues. The V end lost 0 bases, the J end lost 4 bases, and 8 bases lay between the germline ends. CDR3 in DNA: TGTGCCAGCAGCGTAGGGTCGATTAATCAGCCCCAGCATTTT. Protein product: CASSVGSINQPQHF.

This clone was detected only once. This chain connects TRBV27 to TRBJ1-2, with TRBD1 as a possible D gene (6 bases). Trimming cost V 9 bases and J 4 bases, with 15 bases left between them. The germline V gene has CDR1 MNHEY and CDR2 SMNVEV (reference sequence). The CDR3 totals 13 residues. CDR3 loop: CASTAGASYGYTF. CDR3 DNA: TGTGCCAGTACAGCAGGGGCTTCCTATGGCTACACCTTC.

The chain uses TRBV5-4 and TRBJ1-2; no definite D call. The V end lost 0 bases, the J end lost 1 base, and 10 bases lay between the germline ends. There are 15 residues in the CDR3. The germline V gene encodes CDR1 SGHNT and CDR2 YYREEE (reference sequence). CDR3 DNA sequence: TGTGCCAGCAGCTTGGAAGGCCGTGTTAACTATGGCTACACCTTC. This sequence encodes CASSLEGRVNYGYTF.

DNA for the CDR3: TGTGCCAGCAGCTTGGGTCAGGGACTCTACGAGCAGTACTTC. Its translation is CASSLGQGLYEQYF. This chain joins TRBV5-8 and TRBJ2-7; D might be TRBD2 (6 bases). V lost 0 bases to trimming and J lost 3 bases, with 10 bases between them. The germline V gene has CDR1 SGHTS and CDR2 YDEGEE. The CDR3 is made up of 14 amino acids.

J is TRBJ1-5 and V is TRBV18; D call uncertain. CDR1 and CDR2 (germline): KGHSH, LQKENI. This CDR3 region has 13 residues. V gave up 4 bases and J gave up 3 bases, with 7 bases separating them. This CDR3 is CASSQGFNQPQHF. As DNA, the CDR3 is TGTGCCAGCTCACAGGGTTTCAATCAGCCCCAGCATTTT.

The sample holds one count of this clone. The rearrangement uses TRBV7-3 and TRBJ1-1; D gene ambiguous. This CDR3 spans 16 amino acids. Germline assignment: CDR1 SGHTA and CDR2 FQGTGA. V lost 1 base to trimming and J lost 4 bases, with 16 bases between them. This CDR3 reads CASSLNPLRAGTEAFF. For the CDR3, the DNA is TGTGCCAGCAGCTTAAACCCCTTGAGGGCGGGCACTGAAGCTTTCTTT. Using reference TRBV7-3 and TRBJ1-1 for the parts outside the CDR3, the full variable domain is GAGVSQTPSNKVTEKGKYVELRCDPISGHTALYWYRQSLGQGPEFLIYFQGTGAADDSGLPNDRFFAVRPEGSVSTLKIQRTERGDSAVYLCASSLNPLRAGTEAFFGQGTRLTVV.

This clone showed up just a few times. The chain employs TRBV10-3 and TRBJ1-4; possible D gene TRBD1, 5 bases. The CDR3 consists of 13 residues. V gave up 4 bases and J gave up 8 bases, with 11 bases separating them. Looked up from germline, CDR1 is ENHRY and CDR2 is SYGVKD. The CDR3 nucleotides are TGTGCCATCAGTGTAGCAGGGAGGGAAAAACTGTTTTTT. This codes for CAISVAGREKLFF.

The genes are TRBV25-1 and TRBJ2-7, with 9 bases that match TRBD1. Trimming took 5 bases from V and 3 from J; bases not matched to a gene: 8. Germline lookup yields CDR1 MGHDK and CDR2 SYGVNS. This CDR3 has 15 residues. CDR3 region: CASSPGQGFFYEQYF. CDR3 coding DNA: TGTGCCAGCAGTCCGGGACAGGGATTTTTCTACGAGCAGTACTTC.

The V and J genes are TRBV6-6 and TRBJ2-6; D is possibly TRBD2 (6 bases). V was trimmed by 0 bases and J by 2 bases, leaving 8 bases between them. Germline values: CDR1 MNHNY, CDR2 SVGAGI (reference sequence). This CDR3 has 16 amino acids. The chain's CDR3 is CASSYSGGTGANVLTF. CDR3 bases: TGTGCCAGCAGTTACTCCGGAGGGACTGGGGCCAACGTCCTGACTTTC.

The rearrangement links TRBV7-3 to TRBJ2-5, with 7 positions matching TRBD1. This CDR3 has 15 amino acids. With V trimmed by 3 bases and J by 4 bases, 8 bases remained unmatched. CDR1 and CDR2 (germline): SGHTA, FQGTGA. The CDR3 DNA reads as TGTGCCAGCAGCTTCCAGGGACAGCCGGGAGAGACCCAGTACTTC. Amino acid sequence: CASSFQGQPGETQYF. Drawing the rest from reference TRBV7-3 and TRBJ2-5, the complete variable domain is GAGVSQTPSNKVTEKGKYVELRCDPISGHTALYWYRQSLGQGPEFLIYFQGTGAADDSGLPNDRFFAVRPEGSVSTLKIQRTERGDSAVYLCASSFQGQPGETQYFGPGTRLLVL.

V gene TRBV28 combines with J gene TRBJ2-1; the D gene is possibly TRBD1 (6 bases). This CDR3 has 15 amino acids. V was trimmed by 6 bases and J by 7 bases, leaving 19 bases between them. Germline V lookup: CDR1 MDHEN, CDR2 SYDVKM. This chain's CDR3 is CASSPPQGRVNEQFF. The CDR3 nucleotides are TGTGCCAGCAGCCCGCCACAGGGTCGGGTGAATGAGCAGTTCTTC.

This clone was detected once. This rearrangement joins TRBV4-3 to TRBJ2-2; D may be TRBD1 (6 bases). The length of the CDR3 is 17 residues. With 0 bases removed from V and 3 bases from J, the gap between germline ends came to 14 bases. In germline, CDR1 is LGHNA, CDR2 YSLEER. The CDR3 sequence: CASSQEEVGAYTGELFF. The CDR3 region has the DNA TGCGCCAGCAGCCAAGAGGAGGTGGGGGCCTACACCGGGGAGCTGTTTTTT.

This clone was counted once. The chain is built from TRBV7-2 and TRBJ1-1; no reliable D call. Looked up from germline, CDR1 is SGHTA and CDR2 is FQGNSA. Trimming left V 8 bases short and J 1 base short, with 14 bases between. CDR3 length: 14 residues. The CDR3 bases are TGTGCCAGCCGGATGGGAAGGGCGAACACTGAAGCTTTCTTT. Protein product: CASRMGRANTEAFF.

This chain connects TRBV10-3 to TRBJ1-2; D possibly corresponds to TRBD1 (5 bases). CDR3 length: 12 residues. V was pared by 3 bases and J by 7 bases, with 9 bases between. The germline CDR1 and CDR2 sequences are ENHRY and SYGVKD. CDR3 loop: CAISDAGGGYTF. The CDR3 bases are TGTGCCATCAGTGATGCCGGGGGTGGCTACACCTTC.

CDR3 DNA sequence: TGTGCCAGTAGTATAGACCGGACAAGTCAAGCTTTCTTT. Protein: CASSIDRTSQAFF. The V call is TRBV19, the J call TRBJ1-1, with TRBD1 as a possible D gene (5 bases). V gave up 0 bases and J gave up 9 bases, with 11 bases separating them. Per germline, CDR1 LNHDA and CDR2 SQIVND (reference sequence). The CDR3 runs 13 residues.

The V call is TRBV6-5, the J call TRBJ2-5, with D perhaps TRBD1 (5 bases). There are 14 residues in the CDR3. Between the trimmed V and J ends, which lost 6 bases and 5 bases, there was a span of 16 bases. The germline V gene encodes CDR1 MNHEY and CDR2 SVGAGI. The DNA of the CDR3 is TGTGCCAGCAGGGAATTAGGGGCAGGGGAGACCCAGTACTTC. Amino acid sequence: CASRELGAGETQYF.

V and J are TRBV7-3 and TRBJ1-5; D is unclear. The CDR3 has 13 residues. V lost 4 bases and J 8 bases, leaving 12 bases between the germline ends. Germline V lookup: CDR1 SGHTA, CDR2 FQGTGA. The CDR3 sequence is CASSSGPREPQHF. For the CDR3, the DNA is TGTGCCAGCAGCTCTGGGCCCCGGGAGCCCCAGCATTTT.

The chain couples TRBV6-5 to TRBJ2-2, with D tentatively TRBD1 or TRBD2 (6 bases each). The CDR3 spans 15 residues. V lost 2 bases, J lost 4 bases, and 11 bases lay in between. Germline V CDR1 and CDR2: MNHEY, SVGAGI. The CDR3: CASSYGGRVTGELFF. The CDR3 DNA reads TGTGCCAGCAGTTACGGGGGGCGAGTCACCGGGGAGCTGTTTTTT.

This chain links TRBV7-8 with TRBJ1-5; D gene unclear. The V and J ends lost 2 bases and 0 bases respectively, with 8 bases between them. The CDR3 is 15 amino acids. Per the germline V gene, CDR1 is SGHVS and CDR2 is FQNEAQ. The CDR3 coding sequence is TGTGCCAGCAGCTTAAAGACGGATAGCAATCAGCCCCAGCATTTT. It encodes CASSLKTDSNQPQHF.

The chain has TRBV4-3 and TRBJ2-7; D is unresolved. CDR3 length equals 14 residues. In germline, CDR1 is LGHNA, CDR2 YSLEER. Between the trimmed V and J ends, which lost 0 bases and 7 bases, there was a span of 13 bases. The CDR3 protein is CASSQDRTGSEQYF. CDR3 in DNA: TGCGCCAGCAGCCAAGATCGTACGGGTTCTGAGCAGTACTTC.

This chain joins TRBV6-6 and TRBJ2-5, with unresolved D. The germline V gene encodes CDR1 MNHNY and CDR2 SVGAGI (reference sequence). Trimming took off 0 bases at V and 4 bases at J, with 0 bases between the two ends. The CDR3 sequence is 11 residues long. The CDR3 nucleotides are TGTGCCAGCAGTTACTCAGAGACCCAGTACTTC. The encoded protein is CASSYSETQYF.